This is a list of T cell receptor beta chains from one sample in a study of PD-L1 blockade in urothelial cancer. Method: immunoSEQ multiplex PCR; TCRdb's copy keeps in-frame clones and lacks some. The sample carries tens of thousands of clones, around 86% recorded once. Specimen: PBMCs, collected around atezolizumab (anti-PD-L1) treatment. All receptors derive from a man aged 60-69 years with urothelial cancer. Each CDR3 is given with its conserved first and last residue. A D gene is named only where the DNA matches it firmly. Where a row states a size, it is once, few, many or the class of an expanded clone; other rows omit it.

TRBV6-1	-	-	TRBJ1-1	TGTGCCAGCAGGAACAGGGAGAACACTGAAGCTTTCTTT	CASRNRENTEAFF
TRBV9	-	-	TRBJ1-3	TGTGCCAGCAGCGCCGACAGTTACTCTGGAAACACCATATATTTT	CASSADSYSGNTIYF
TRBV11-3	TRBD1	-	TRBJ2-7	TGTGCCAGCAGCTTAGGCGGACAGGGATGGGACGAGCAGTACTTC	CASSLGGQGWDEQYF
TRBV7-6	TRBD1	once	TRBJ2-4	TGTGCCAGCGGGACAGGGCCTAGGATTAAAAACATTCAGTACTTC	CASGTGPRIKNIQYF
TRBV2	-	-	TRBJ2-7	TGTGCCAGCAGCCGAGACATCTACGAGCAGTACTTC	CASSRDIYEQYF
TRBV6-1	-	-	TRBJ1-1	TGTGCCAGCAGTGTAGGAGGGAACACTGAAGCTTTCTTT	CASSVGGNTEAFF
TRBV4-3	-	few	TRBJ1-6	TGCGCCAGCAGCCGGCGGTACAGGGCGGATAATTCACCCCTCCACTTT	CASSRRYRADNSPLHF
TRBV6-5	TRBD1	few	TRBJ1-2	TGTGCCAGCAGTGAGGGGACAGGCTATGGCTACACCTTC	CASSEGTGYGYTF
TRBV28	-	-	TRBJ1-1	TGTGCCAGCATCAAAGGGGGAGCCGCCACTGAAGCTTTCTTT	CASIKGGAATEAFF
TRBV11-2	TRBD2	-	TRBJ2-1	TGTGCCAGCAGCTTAGCGGGCGGGGGGGCCTTACCGTTCTTC	CASSLAGGGALPFF
TRBV7-3	-	-	TRBJ2-2	TGTGCCAGCAGTTCCCCTAACACCGGGGAGCTGTTTTTT	CASSSPNTGELFF
TRBV19	TRBD2	-	TRBJ2-3	TGTGCCAGTAGTCCCACGCTAGCGGGGGTGGTAGATACGCAGTATTTT	CASSPTLAGVVDTQYF
TRBV10-1	TRBD2	-	TRBJ2-3	TGCGCCAGCCAAGCGGGGGGGTGGACAGATACGCAGTATTTT	CASQAGGWTDTQYF
TRBV27	-	-	TRBJ1-1	TGTGCCAGCAGTTGGGCGACGGGGTACACTGAAGCTTTCTTT	CASSWATGYTEAFF
TRBV7-2	TRBD1	-	TRBJ1-5	TGTGCCAGCAGCCCACTCGGGACAGTTCGACAGCCCCAGCATTTT	CASSPLGTVRQPQHF
TRBV29-1	-	-	TRBJ2-7	TGCAGCGTTACGGGGTCAGGGGATGCCTACGAGCAGTACTTC	CSVTGSGDAYEQYF
TRBV25-1	-	-	TRBJ1-2	TGTGCCAGCAGTAAGGGGCATGGCTACACCTTC	CASSKGHGYTF
TRBV30	-	-	TRBJ1-5	TGTGCCTGGACTCCCGACAGGAGCAATCAGCCCCAGCATTTT	CAWTPDRSNQPQHF
TRBV7-9	-	-	TRBJ1-2	TGTGCCAGCAGTGCAGGGGCGGGTAACTATGGCTACACCTTC	CASSAGAGNYGYTF
TRBV7-2	-	-	TRBJ1-1	TGTGCCAGCAGCTTACTCGTGTATGAAGCTTTCTTT	CASSLLVYEAFF
TRBV7-2	-	-	TRBJ2-2	TGTGCCAGCAGCTTACAGGGTGTGAACACCGGGGAGCTGTTTTTT	CASSLQGVNTGELFF
TRBV6-6	TRBD1	-	TRBJ1-6	TGTGCCAGCAGGGCGGGACAGGGGGCTAGGCCCCTCCACTTT	CASRAGQGARPLHF
TRBV20-1	-	-	TRBJ1-2	TGCAGTGCACGACAGTCCTATGGCTACACCTTC	CSARQSYGYTF
TRBV6-1	-	-	TRBJ2-2	TGTGCCAGCAACGCCGGGACGAACACCGGGGAGCTGTTTTTT	CASNAGTNTGELFF
TRBV28	TRBD2	-	TRBJ2-1	TGTGCCAGCAGTTCTGGCGGGCTAGCGGCGTCCTACAATGAGCAGTTCTTC	CASSSGGLAASYNEQFF
TRBV7-3	TRBD2	-	TRBJ2-1	TGTGCCAGCAGCCCAGTAGGTCGGGGGGGCCGTAATGAGCAGTTCTTC	CASSPVGRGGRNEQFF
TRBV10-3	-	-	TRBJ1-6	TGTGCCATCAGTGAAGGGGCAGGGGATTCACCCCTCCACTTT	CAISEGAGDSPLHF
TRBV7-9	-	-	TRBJ1-1	TGTGCCAGCAGCTTGAGTGGTATGAACACTGAAGCTTTCTTT	CASSLSGMNTEAFF
TRBV25-1	TRBD2	-	TRBJ2-1	TGTGCCAGCAGTGATCCCCTAGCGGGGAACTACAATGAGCAGTTCTTC	CASSDPLAGNYNEQFF
TRBV6-5	-	-	TRBJ1-5	TGTGCCCCATCCGTAAAGGAGCCCAATCAGCCCCAGCATTTT	CAPSVKEPNQPQHF
TRBV7-2	TRBD1	-	TRBJ1-5	TGTGCCAGCAGCTCCACCAATTTTACAGGGGGCAGACAGCCCCAGCATTTT	CASSSTNFTGGRQPQHF
TRBV2	TRBD2	-	TRBJ2-7	TGTGCGAGCGCGGGAGTGGAGCAGTACTTC	CASAGVEQYF
TRBV12-5	TRBD1	-	TRBJ1-1	TGTGCTAGTGAACTGACAGGGGAAGCTTTCTTT	CASELTGEAFF
TRBV9	-	-	TRBJ1-2	TGTGCCAGCAGTACGGGGGGCAGCTATGGCTACACCTTC	CASSTGGSYGYTF
TRBV6-4	TRBD2	-	TRBJ2-1	TGTGCCAGCAGTGAAGCGCGGGGGGCCTCCCATGAGCAGTTCTTC	CASSEARGASHEQFF
TRBV9	TRBD2	-	TRBJ2-3	TGTGCCAGCAGTCGTAGCTTTGTAGCGGGGGGCGGCACAGATACGCAGTATTTT	CASSRSFVAGGGTDTQYF
TRBV28	TRBD1	once	TRBJ1-4	TGTGCCAGCAGTTCAGACAGGGGTCGGGGATTTGGTGAAAAACTGTTTTTT	CASSSDRGRGFGEKLFF
TRBV21-1	-	-	TRBJ1-2	TGTGCCAGCAGCAAGGGGCCGATCTGGTATGGCTACACCTTC	CASSKGPIWYGYTF
TRBV6-1	-	-	TRBJ1-4	TGTGCCAGCAGTGAACCCGGAACAGGGTCAACTAATGAAAAACTGTTTTTT	CASSEPGTGSTNEKLFF
TRBV25-1	-	-	TRBJ2-7	TGTGCCAGCAGCGAATATATAGTATCGAGAGGGAGCTCCTACGAGCAGTACTTC	CASSEYIVSRGSSYEQYF
TRBV4-2	TRBD2	-	TRBJ2-7	TGTGCCAGCAGCCAAGCAACTAGCGGGGGGTACGAGCAGTACTTC	CASSQATSGGYEQYF
TRBV11-3	-	-	TRBJ2-1	TGTGCCAGCAGCAGGGGGTCCTCCTACAATGAGCAGTTCTTC	CASSRGSSYNEQFF
TRBV7-2	-	once	TRBJ2-5	TGTGCCAGCAGCCTGACAGGCATCCAAGAGACCCAGTACTTC	CASSLTGIQETQYF
TRBV10-1	-	-	TRBJ2-7	TGCGCCAGCAGTGAGTCGAGTCTAGCTTCCGAGCAGTACTTC	CASSESSLASEQYF
TRBV19	TRBD2	-	TRBJ2-7	TGTGCCAGTAGGAAGGGAGGGAACTACGAGCAGTACTTC	CASRKGGNYEQYF
TRBV6-1	TRBD2	once	TRBJ2-7	TGTGCCAGCAGTGGAGCGGGGGGGAAAGCGTCCTACGAGCAGTACTTC	CASSGAGGKASYEQYF
TRBV11-2	TRBD1	-	TRBJ2-7	TGTGCCAGCAGACAACCTTTAAGGGGGCAACAGTTTTACGAGCAGTACTTC	CASRQPLRGQQFYEQYF
TRBV2	TRBD1	-	TRBJ2-7	TGTGCCAGCAACCTGGACAGGGGGCCTTACGAGCAGTACTTC	CASNLDRGPYEQYF
TRBV7-8	TRBD1	-	TRBJ2-7	TGTGCCAGCAGCCGTCCGGGACAGATTTACGAGCAGTACTTC	CASSRPGQIYEQYF